Detailed here is one T cell receptor beta chain. The antigen remains undetermined. Profiling relied on immunoSEQ multiplex PCR, and the TCRdb table lists in-frame clones only, not all of them. The sample has about 37,000 clones, roughly 87% seen once. The sample is drawn from a study of OX40 agonist ivuxolimab in advanced cancers. For the study at large: Cancers in dose escalation were hepatocellular, melanoma, renal cell and head and neck. Partial responses occurred in Three dose-escalation patients, one with hepatocellular carcinoma and two with cutaneous melanoma. Enrollees could have had prior anti-PD-1, anti-PD-L1 or anti-CTLA-4 therapy, which 40% to 45% had received.

Study outcomes and limitations: CD8+ T cells showed, on average, more clonal expansion than CD4+ cells.

The source of this sequence is an adult with an advanced solid tumor such as melanoma, head and neck, liver or kidney cancer. Here the sequenced sample was CD4+ or CD8+ T cells sorted from blood, taken in a trial of the OX40 agonist ivuxolimab.

The CDR3 region is CASTDSGNTIYF. Here the CDR3 DNA reads TGTGCCAGCACGGACTCTGGAAACACCATATATTTT. The rearrangement links TRBV2 to TRBJ1-3; D gene uncertain. Trimming pared 7 bases from V and 0 bases from J, leaving 4 bases between. This CDR3 contains 12 residues. Germline CDR1 SNHLY, CDR2 FYNNEI.